This TCR beta chain was observed in a study of T cell responses to AZD1222 COVID-19 vaccine. CDR3 length: 14 amino acids. V lost 8 bases, J lost 1 base, and 17 bases lay in between. In germline, CDR1 is SQVTM, CDR2 ANQGSEA. Only in-frame clones appear in the TCRdb table, and some are missing; sequencing was by immunoSEQ multiplex PCR. The sample contains some 70,000 clones, approximately 80% of which appear only once. The specimen was peripheral blood, collected 28 days after the second AZD1222 dose. The V gene is TRBV29-1, the J gene TRBJ1-1; D is possibly TRBD1 (5 bases). The sequence was collected from an adult who received the AZD1222 COVID-19 vaccine. The CDR3 loop is CSSKHGTGNTEAFF. The CDR3 DNA follows: TGCAGCAGTAAACACGGGACGGGGAACACTGAAGCTTTCTTT.